This record looks at one TCR beta chain sequence and its context. The source of the sample is a study of blood T cell repertoires in COVID-19. Overall study context: The United States, Italy and Spain supplied acute and convalescent COVID-19 samples.

The CDR3 has 15 residues. Germline values: CDR1 SGHTA, CDR2 FQGNSA. V trimming: 5 bases; J trimming: 2 bases; junction bases outside the gene matches: 4. Data came from immunoSEQ multiplex PCR; TCRdb stores just in-frame clones and leaves some out. Of 95,000 to 150,000 clones listed, 84% are singletons. The TCR originated in a woman aged 25 to 39 who had recovered from COVID-19. The V call is TRBV7-2, the J call TRBJ1-5; 9 bases agree with TRBD1. The sequencing input was PBMCs or T cells enriched from blood (not recorded which). In nucleotides, the CDR3 is TGTGCCAGCAGCGGCCGGGACAGGGGCAATCAGCCCCAGCATTTT. Translation: CASSGRDRGNQPQHF.